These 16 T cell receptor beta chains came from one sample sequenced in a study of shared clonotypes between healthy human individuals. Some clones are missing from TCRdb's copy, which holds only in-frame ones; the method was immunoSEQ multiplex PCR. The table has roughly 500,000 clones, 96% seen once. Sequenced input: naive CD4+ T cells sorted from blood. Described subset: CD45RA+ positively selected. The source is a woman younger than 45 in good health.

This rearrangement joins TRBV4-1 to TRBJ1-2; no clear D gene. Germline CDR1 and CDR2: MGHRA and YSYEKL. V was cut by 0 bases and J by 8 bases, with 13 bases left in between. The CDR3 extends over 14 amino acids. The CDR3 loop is CASSQERGLSGYTF. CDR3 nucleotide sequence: TGCGCCAGCAGCCAAGAGAGAGGCCTCTCGGGCTACACCTTC.

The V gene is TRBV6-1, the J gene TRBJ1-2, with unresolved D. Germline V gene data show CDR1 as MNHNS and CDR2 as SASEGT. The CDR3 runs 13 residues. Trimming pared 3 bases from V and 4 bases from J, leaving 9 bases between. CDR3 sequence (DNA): TGTGCCAGCAGTGAGTGGGCCCTCTATGGCTACACCTTC. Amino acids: CASSEWALYGYTF.

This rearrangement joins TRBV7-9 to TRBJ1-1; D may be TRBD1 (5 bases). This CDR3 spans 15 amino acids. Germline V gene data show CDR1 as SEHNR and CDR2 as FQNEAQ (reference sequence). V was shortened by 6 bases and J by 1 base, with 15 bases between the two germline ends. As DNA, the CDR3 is TGTGCCAGCAGATCAACCAGGGTAGCGAACACTGAAGCTTTCTTT. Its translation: CASRSTRVANTEAFF.

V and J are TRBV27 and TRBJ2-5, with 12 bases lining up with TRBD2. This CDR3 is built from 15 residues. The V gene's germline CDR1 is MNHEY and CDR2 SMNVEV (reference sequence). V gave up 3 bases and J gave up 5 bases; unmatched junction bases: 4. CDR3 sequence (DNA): TGTGCCAGCAGTTTGCTAGCGGGGGGGCTTGAGACCCAGTACTTC. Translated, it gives CASSLLAGGLETQYF.

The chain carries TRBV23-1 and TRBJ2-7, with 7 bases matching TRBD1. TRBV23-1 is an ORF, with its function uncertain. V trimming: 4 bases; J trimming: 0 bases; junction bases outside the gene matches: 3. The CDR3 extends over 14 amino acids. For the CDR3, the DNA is TGCGCCAGCAGTCTGGGGACAGACTCCTACGAGCAGTACTTC. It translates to CASSLGTDSYEQYF.

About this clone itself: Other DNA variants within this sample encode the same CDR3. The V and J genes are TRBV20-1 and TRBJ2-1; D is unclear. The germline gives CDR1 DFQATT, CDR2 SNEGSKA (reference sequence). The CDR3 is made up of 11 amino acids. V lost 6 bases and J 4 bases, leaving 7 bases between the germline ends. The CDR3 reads CSATGYNEQFF. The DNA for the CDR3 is TGCAGTGCGACGGGTTACAATGAGCAGTTCTTC.

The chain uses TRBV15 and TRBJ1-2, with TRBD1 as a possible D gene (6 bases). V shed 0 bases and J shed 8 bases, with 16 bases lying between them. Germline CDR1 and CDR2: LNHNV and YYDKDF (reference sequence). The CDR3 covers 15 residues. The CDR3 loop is CATSRDFGGAGGYTF. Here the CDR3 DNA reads TGTGCCACCAGCAGAGATTTTGGGGGCGCGGGGGGCTACACCTTC. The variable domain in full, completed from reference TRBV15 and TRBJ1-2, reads DAMVIQNPRYQVTQFGKPVTLSCSQTLNHNVMYWYQQKSSQAPKLLFHYYDKDFNNEADTPDNFQSRRPNTSFCFLDIRSPGLGDTAMYLCATSRDFGGAGGYTFGSGTRLTVV.

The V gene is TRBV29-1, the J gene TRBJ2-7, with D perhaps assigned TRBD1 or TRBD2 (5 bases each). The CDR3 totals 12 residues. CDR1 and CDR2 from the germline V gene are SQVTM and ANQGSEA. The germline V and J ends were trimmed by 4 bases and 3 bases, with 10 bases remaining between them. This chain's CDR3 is CSVGGVDYEQYF. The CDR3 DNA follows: TGCAGCGTTGGAGGGGTGGACTACGAGCAGTACTTC.

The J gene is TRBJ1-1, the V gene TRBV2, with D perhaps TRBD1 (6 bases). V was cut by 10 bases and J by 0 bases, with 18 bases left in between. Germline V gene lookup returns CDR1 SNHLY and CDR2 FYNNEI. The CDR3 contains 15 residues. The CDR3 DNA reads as TGTGCCACCTTAAACGAACAGGGTCTGAACACTGAAGCTTTCTTT. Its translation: CATLNEQGLNTEAFF.

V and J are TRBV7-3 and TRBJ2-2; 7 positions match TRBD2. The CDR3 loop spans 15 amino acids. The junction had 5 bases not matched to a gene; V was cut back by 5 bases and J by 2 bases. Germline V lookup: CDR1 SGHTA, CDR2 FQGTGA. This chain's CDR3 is CASSPSGPNTGELFF. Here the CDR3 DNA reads TGTGCCAGCAGCCCTAGCGGCCCTAACACCGGGGAGCTGTTTTTT.

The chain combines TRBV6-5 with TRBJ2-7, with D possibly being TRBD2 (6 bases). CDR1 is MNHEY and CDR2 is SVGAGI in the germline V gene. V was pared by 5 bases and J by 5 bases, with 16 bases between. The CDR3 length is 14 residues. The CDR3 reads CASSRPGLGDEQYF. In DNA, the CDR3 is TGTGCCAGCAGTCGGCCGGGACTTGGCGACGAGCAGTACTTC.

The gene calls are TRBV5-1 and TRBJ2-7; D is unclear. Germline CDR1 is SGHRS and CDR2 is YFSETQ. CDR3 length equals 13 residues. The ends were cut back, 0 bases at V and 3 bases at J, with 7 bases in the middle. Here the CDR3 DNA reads TGCGCCAGCAGCTTGGACGGATACTACGAGCAGTACTTC. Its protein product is CASSLDGYYEQYF.

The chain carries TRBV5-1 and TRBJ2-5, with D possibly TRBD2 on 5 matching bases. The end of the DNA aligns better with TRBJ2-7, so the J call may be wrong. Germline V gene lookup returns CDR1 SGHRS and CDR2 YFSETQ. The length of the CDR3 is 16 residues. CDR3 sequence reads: CASSPSHSEKSYEQYF. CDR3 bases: TGCGCCAGCAGCCCAAGCCATAGCGAAAAATCCTACGAGCAGTACTTC.

The CDR3 DNA sequence: TGTGCCAGCAGTGAAGTAGTCTCAGGGAATCAGCCCCAGCATTTT. Its translation is CASSEVVSGNQPQHF. The chain has TRBV6-1 and TRBJ1-5; tentative D call: TRBD1 (5 bases). The CDR3 totals 15 residues. Per the germline V gene, CDR1 is MNHNS and CDR2 is SASEGT. Trimming took 1 base from V and 4 from J, leaving 11 bases between them.

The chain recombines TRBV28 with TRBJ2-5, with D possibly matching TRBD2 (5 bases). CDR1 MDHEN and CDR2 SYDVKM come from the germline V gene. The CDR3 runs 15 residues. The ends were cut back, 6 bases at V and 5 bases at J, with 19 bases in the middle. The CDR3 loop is CASRARGSGRETQYF. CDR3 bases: TGTGCCAGCAGGGCTCGGGGATCTGGAAGGGAGACCCAGTACTTC.

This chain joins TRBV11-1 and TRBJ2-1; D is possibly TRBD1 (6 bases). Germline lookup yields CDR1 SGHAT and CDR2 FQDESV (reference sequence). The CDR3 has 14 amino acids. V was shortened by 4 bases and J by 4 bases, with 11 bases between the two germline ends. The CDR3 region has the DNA TGTGCCAGCAGCTCGCGGACAGCTTACAATGAGCAGTTCTTC. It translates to CASSSRTAYNEQFF.